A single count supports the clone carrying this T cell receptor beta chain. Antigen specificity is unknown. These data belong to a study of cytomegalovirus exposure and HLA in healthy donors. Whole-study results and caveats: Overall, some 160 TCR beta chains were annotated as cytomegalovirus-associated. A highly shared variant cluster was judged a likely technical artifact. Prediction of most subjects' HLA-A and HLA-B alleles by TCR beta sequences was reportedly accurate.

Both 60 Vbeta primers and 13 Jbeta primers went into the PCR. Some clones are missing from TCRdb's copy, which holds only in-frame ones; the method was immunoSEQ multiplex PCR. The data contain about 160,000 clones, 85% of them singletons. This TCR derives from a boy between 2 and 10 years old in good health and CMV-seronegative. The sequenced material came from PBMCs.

Here the CDR3 DNA reads TGTGCCAGCACCGTGACTAGCGGGAGCTCCCGCACAGATACGCAGTATTTT. Amino acid sequence: CASTVTSGSSRTDTQYF. This chain connects TRBV5-6 to TRBJ2-3; the match to TRBD2 covers 12 bases. The CDR3 is 17 residues long. V dropped 6 bases and J dropped 1; count of bases not matched to a gene: 9. The germline CDR1 and CDR2 sequences are SGHDT and YYEEEE. The full variable domain, rest sourced from reference TRBV5-6 and TRBJ2-3, is DAGVTQSPTHLIKTRGQQVTLRCSPKSGHDTVSWYQQALGQGPQFIFQYYEEEERQRGNFPDRFSGHQFPNYSSELNVNALLLGDSALYLCASTVTSGSSRTDTQYFGPGTRLTVL.